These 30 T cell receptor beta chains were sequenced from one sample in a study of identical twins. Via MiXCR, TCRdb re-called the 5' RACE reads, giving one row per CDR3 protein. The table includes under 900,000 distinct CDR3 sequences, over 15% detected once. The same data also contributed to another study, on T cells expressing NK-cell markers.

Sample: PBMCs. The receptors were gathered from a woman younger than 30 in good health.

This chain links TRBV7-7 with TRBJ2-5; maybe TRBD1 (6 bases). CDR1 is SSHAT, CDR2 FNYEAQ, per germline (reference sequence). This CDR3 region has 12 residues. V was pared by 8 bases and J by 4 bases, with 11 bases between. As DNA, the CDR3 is TGTGCCAGCGGCAACAGGGCAGAGACCCAGTACTTC. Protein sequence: CASGNRAETQYF.

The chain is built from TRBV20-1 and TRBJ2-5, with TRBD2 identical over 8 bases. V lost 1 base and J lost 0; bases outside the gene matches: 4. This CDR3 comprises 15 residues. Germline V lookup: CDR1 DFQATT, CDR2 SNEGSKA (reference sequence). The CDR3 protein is CSARAPAGDQETQYF. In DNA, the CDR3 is TGCAGTGCTAGAGCCCCAGCGGGGGACCAAGAGACCCAGTACTTC.

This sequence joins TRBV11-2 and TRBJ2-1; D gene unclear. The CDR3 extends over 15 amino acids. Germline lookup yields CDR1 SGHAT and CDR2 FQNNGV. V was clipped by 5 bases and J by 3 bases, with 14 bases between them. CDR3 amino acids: CASSGTTSVYNEQFF. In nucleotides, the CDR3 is TGTGCCAGCAGCGGCACGACTTCTGTCTACAATGAGCAGTTCTTC.

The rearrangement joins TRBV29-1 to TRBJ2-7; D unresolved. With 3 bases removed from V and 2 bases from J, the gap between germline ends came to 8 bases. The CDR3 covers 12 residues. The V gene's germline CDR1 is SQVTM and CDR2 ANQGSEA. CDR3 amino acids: CSVEWGTYEQYF. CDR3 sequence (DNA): TGCAGCGTTGAGTGGGGAACCTACGAGCAGTACTTC.

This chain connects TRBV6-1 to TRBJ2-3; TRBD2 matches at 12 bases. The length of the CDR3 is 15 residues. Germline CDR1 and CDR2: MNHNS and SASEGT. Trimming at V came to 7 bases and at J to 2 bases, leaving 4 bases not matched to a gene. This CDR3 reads CASKLAGGVTDTQYF. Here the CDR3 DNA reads TGTGCCAGCAAGCTAGCGGGGGGGGTCACAGATACGCAGTATTTT.

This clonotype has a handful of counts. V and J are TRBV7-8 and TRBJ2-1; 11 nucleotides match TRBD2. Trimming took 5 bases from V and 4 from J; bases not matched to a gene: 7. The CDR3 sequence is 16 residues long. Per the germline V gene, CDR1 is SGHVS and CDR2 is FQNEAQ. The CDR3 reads CASSARLAGTYNEQFF. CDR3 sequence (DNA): TGTGCCAGCAGCGCTCGACTAGCGGGAACATACAATGAGCAGTTCTTC.

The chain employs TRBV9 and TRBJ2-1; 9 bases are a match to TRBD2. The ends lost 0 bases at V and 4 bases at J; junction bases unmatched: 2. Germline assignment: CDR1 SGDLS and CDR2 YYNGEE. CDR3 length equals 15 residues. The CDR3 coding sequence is TGTGCCAGCAGCGTAGGAGCGGGAGGATACAATGAGCAGTTCTTC. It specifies CASSVGAGGYNEQFF. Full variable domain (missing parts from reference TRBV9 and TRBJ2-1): DSGVTQTPKHLITATGQRVTLRCSPRSGDLSVYWYQQSLDQGLQFLIQYYNGEERAKGNILERFSAQQFPDLHSELNLSSLELGDSALYFCASSVGAGGYNEQFFGPGTRLTVL.

The CDR3 nucleotides are TGTGCCAGCAGTTGGGGAGGTGGGGGTTCCTACGAGCAGTACTTC. This encodes CASSWGGGGSYEQYF. This rearrangement joins TRBV27 to TRBJ2-7; TRBD2 might be the D (6 bases). The V end lost 4 bases, the J end lost 1 base, and 14 bases lay between the germline ends. Germline CDR1 MNHEY, CDR2 SMNVEV (reference sequence). The CDR3 runs 15 residues.

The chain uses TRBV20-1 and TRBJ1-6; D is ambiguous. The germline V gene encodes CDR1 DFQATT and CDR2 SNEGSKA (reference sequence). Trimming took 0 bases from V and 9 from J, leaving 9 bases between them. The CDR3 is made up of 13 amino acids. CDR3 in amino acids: CSARDTLSSPLHF. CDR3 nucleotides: TGCAGTGCTAGAGACACTTTAAGTTCACCCCTCCACTTT.

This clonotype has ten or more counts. CDR3 nucleotide sequence: TGTGCCAGCAGCGAGGTTGGTGGCAACAATCAGCCCCAGCATTTT. This encodes CASSEVGGNNQPQHF. This chain connects TRBV7-2 to TRBJ1-5; D remains ambiguous. CDR1 and CDR2 from the germline V gene are SGHTA and FQGNSA. Trimming took off 5 bases at V and 3 bases at J, with 14 bases between the two ends. The CDR3 covers 15 residues.

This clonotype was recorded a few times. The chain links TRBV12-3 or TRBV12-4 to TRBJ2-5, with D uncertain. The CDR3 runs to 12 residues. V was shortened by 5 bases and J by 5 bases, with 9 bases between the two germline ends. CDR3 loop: CASSTWSETQYF. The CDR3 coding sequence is TGTGCCAGCAGTACCTGGAGCGAGACCCAGTACTTC.

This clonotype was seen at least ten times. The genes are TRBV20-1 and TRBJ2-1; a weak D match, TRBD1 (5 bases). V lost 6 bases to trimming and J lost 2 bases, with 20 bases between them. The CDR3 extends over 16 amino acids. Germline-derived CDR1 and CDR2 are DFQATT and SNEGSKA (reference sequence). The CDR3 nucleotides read TGCAGTGCAGCTACCCCAGGGTTTGGGACCTACAATGAGCAGTTCTTC. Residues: CSAATPGFGTYNEQFF.

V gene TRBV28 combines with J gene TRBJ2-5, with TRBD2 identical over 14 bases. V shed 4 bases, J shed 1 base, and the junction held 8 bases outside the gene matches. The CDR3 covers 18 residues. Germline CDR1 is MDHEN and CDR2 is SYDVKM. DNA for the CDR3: TGTGCCAGCAGTTCCCCCTGGGGGACTAGCGGGGGCCAAGAGACCCAGTACTTC. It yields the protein CASSSPWGTSGGQETQYF.

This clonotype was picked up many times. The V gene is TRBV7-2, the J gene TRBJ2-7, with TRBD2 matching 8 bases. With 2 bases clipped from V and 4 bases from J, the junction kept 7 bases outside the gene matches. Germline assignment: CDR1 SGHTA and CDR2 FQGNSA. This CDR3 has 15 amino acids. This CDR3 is CASSLTGTRSYEQYF. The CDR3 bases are TGTGCCAGCAGCTTAACAGGGACTAGATCATACGAGCAGTACTTC.

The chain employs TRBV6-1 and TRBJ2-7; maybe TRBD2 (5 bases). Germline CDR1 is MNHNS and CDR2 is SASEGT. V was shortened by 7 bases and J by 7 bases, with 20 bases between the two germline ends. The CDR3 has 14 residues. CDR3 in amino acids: CASTHGSGPREQYF. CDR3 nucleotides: TGTGCCAGCACCCACGGAAGCGGCCCTCGGGAGCAGTACTTC.

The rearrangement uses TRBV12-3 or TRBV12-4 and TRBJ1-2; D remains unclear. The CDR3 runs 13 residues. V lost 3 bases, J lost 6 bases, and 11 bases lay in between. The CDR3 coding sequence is TGTGCCAGCAGTTTTGTGTTTCCAGATGGCTACACCTTC. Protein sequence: CASSFVFPDGYTF.

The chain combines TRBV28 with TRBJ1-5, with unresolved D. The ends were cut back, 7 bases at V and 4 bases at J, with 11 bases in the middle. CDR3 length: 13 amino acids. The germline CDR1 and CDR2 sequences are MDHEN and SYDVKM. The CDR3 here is CASNWYINQPQHF. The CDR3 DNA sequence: TGTGCCAGCAATTGGTACATTAATCAGCCCCAGCATTTT.

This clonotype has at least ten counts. CDR3 sequence (DNA): TGCAGTGCTAGACTTGCGGGCGACAGGGAGGCGAATGAGCAGTTCTTC. Translating it yields CSARLAGDREANEQFF. The V call is TRBV20-1, the J call TRBJ2-1; tentative D call: TRBD1 (7 bases). The V gene's germline CDR1 is DFQATT and CDR2 SNEGSKA (reference sequence). The CDR3 has 16 residues. Trimming cost V 2 bases and J 7 bases, with 21 bases left between them.

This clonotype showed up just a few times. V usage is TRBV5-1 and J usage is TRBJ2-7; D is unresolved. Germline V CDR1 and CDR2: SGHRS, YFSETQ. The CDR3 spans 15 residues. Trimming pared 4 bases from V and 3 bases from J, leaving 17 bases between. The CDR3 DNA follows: TGCGCCAGCAGCCTGTTTACGGGCGGATACTACGAGCAGTACTTC. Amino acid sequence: CASSLFTGGYYEQYF.

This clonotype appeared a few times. The CDR3 loop reads CATSDGALTQYF. DNA for the CDR3: TGTGCCACCAGTGATGGGGCCCTTACGCAGTATTTT. The chain links TRBV24-1 to TRBJ2-3; the D gene is possibly TRBD1 (5 bases). CDR1 is KGHDR and CDR2 is SFDVKD in the germline V gene. Trimming stripped 3 bases from V and 8 bases from J, with 8 bases between. CDR3 length: 12 amino acids.

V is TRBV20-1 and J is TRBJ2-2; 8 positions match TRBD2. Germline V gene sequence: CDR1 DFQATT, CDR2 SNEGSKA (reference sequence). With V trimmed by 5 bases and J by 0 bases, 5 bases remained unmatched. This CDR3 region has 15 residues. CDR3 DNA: TGCAGTGCTCGTGAGACTAGCGCGAACACCGGGGAGCTGTTTTTT. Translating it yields CSARETSANTGELFF.

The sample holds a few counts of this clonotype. The CDR3 DNA follows: TGTGCCAGCAGTTACAACGGTTCGAGGGAAAGCACAGATACGCAGTATTTT. Translation: CASSYNGSRESTDTQYF. The chain employs TRBV6-5 and TRBJ2-3; a weak D match, TRBD2 (5 bases). The V gene's germline CDR1 is MNHEY and CDR2 SVGAGI. The length of the CDR3 is 17 residues. With 2 bases removed from V and 0 bases from J, the gap between germline ends came to 15 bases.

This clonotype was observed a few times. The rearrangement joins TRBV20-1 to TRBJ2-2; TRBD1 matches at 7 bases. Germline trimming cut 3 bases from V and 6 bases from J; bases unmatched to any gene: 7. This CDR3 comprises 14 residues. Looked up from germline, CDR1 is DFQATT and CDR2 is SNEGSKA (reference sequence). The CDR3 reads CSASRQGWAGELFF. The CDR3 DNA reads TGCAGTGCTAGTCGACAGGGTTGGGCCGGGGAGCTGTTTTTT.

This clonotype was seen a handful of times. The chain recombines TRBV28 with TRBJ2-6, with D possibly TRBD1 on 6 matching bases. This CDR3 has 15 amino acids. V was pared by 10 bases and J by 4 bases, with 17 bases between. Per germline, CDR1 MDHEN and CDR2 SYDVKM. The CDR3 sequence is CATRDTRFGANVLTF. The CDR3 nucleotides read TGTGCCACCCGGGACACGCGATTCGGGGCCAACGTCCTGACTTTC.

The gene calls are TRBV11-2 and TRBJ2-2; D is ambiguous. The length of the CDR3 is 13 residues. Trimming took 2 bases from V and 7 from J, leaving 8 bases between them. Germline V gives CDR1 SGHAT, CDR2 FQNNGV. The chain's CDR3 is CASSLIGNGELFF. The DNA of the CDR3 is TGTGCCAGCAGCTTAATTGGGAACGGGGAGCTGTTTTTT. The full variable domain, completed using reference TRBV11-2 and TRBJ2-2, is EAGVAQSPRYKIIEKRQSVAFWCNPISGHATLYWYQQILGQGPKLLIQFQNNGVVDDSQLPKDRFSAERLKGVDSTLKIQPAKLEDSAVYLCASSLIGNGELFFGEGSRLTVL.

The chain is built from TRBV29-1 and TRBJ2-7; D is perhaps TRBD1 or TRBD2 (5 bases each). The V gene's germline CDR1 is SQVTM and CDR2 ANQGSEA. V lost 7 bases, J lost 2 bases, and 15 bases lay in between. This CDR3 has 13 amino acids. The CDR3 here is CSAGGGAAYEQYF. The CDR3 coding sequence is TGCAGCGCCGGAGGTGGGGCGGCCTACGAGCAGTACTTC.

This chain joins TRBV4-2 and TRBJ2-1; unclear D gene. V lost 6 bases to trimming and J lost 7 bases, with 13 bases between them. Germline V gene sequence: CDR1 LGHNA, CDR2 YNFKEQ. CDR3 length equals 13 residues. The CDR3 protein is CASRSGGANEQFF. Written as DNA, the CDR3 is TGTGCCAGCAGGAGTGGTGGTGCAAATGAGCAGTTCTTC.

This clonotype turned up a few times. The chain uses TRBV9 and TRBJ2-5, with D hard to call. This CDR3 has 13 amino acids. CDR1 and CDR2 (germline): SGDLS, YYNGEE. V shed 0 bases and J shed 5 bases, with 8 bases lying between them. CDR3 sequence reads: CASSVGVIETQYF. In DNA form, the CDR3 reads TGTGCCAGCAGCGTAGGGGTAATCGAGACCCAGTACTTC.

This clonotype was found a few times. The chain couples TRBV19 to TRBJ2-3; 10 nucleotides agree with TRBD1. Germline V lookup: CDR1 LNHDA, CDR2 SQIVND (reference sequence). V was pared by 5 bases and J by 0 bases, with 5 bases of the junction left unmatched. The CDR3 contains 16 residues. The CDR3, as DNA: TGTGCCAGTAGTTTCCGGGGACAGGGGAGCACAGATACGCAGTATTTT. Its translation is CASSFRGQGSTDTQYF.

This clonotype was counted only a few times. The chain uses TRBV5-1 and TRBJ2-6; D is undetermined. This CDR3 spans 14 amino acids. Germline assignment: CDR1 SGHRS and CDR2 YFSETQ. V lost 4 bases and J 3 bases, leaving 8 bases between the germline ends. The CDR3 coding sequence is TGCGCCAGCAGCCCCGTTAATGGGGCCAACGTCCTGACTTTC. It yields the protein CASSPVNGANVLTF.